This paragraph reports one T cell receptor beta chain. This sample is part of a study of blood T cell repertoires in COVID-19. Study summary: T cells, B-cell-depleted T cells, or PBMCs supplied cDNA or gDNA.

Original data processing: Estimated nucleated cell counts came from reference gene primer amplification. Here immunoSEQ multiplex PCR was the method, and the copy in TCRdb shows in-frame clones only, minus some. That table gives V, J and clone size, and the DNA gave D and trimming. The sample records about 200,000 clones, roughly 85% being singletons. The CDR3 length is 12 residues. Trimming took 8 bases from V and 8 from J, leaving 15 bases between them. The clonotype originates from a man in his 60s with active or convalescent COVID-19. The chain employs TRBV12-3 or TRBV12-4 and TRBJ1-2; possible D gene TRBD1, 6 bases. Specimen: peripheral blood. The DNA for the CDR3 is TGTGCCAGCCTACAGGGAAAAAGCGGCTACACCTTC. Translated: CASLQGKSGYTF.